The sample holds many counts of the clone carrying this TCR beta chain. This sample stems from a study of blood T cells in healthy people across ages. The CDR3 contains 16 residues. The V and J ends lost 4 bases and 1 base, in that order; junction bases with no gene match: 7. The germline CDR1 and CDR2 sequences are SGHKS and YYEKEE (reference sequence). The authors ran a second PCR of about 6 to 11 cycles using a sample-barcoded 5' primer and a J-beta primer mix. Every cDNA molecule carried a tag from a template-switch adaptor bearing 12 random nucleotides. TCRdb fed the 5' RACE reads into MiXCR, producing one record per CDR3 protein. The repertoire holds approximately 2,000,000 distinct CDR3 sequences, with roughly two fifths as singletons.

Sequences were obtained from blood. This sequence was found in a human donor in good health. The chain carries TRBV5-5 and TRBJ1-5; TRBD1 matches 8 bases. The CDR3 here is CASSPSGGGSNQPQHF. Written as DNA, the CDR3 is TGTGCCAGCAGCCCTTCAGGGGGCGGGAGCAATCAGCCCCAGCATTTT.